Sequencing of this T cell receptor (beta chain) was carried out in a study of shared clonotypes between healthy human individuals. On the study more broadly: The donors, a couple of women and three men, were aged 18 to 49.

Overall study findings and caveats: Clonotype sharing levels among donors were expected to vary with sequencing depth.

Trimming left V 3 bases short and J 4 bases short, with 10 bases between. In germline, CDR1 is SGHRS, CDR2 YFSETQ. This CDR3 comprises 13 residues. For this clone: No antigen is known for it. Other DNA variants within this sample encode the same CDR3.

Participating donors were healthy, HIV-negative adults free of recent acute infections or vaccinations. Sequencing used immunoSEQ multiplex PCR; TCRdb keeps in-frame clones, though not all of them. This table has roughly 2 million clones, 85% to 95% appearing once. The sequence came from a man younger than 30 in good health. The chain couples TRBV5-1 to TRBJ1-2; D remains unclear. The sequenced material came from naive CD4+ T cells sorted from blood. Stated subset: CD45RA+ positively selected. CDR3 protein: CASSSEGSYGYTF. The DNA of the CDR3 is TGCGCCAGCAGCTCAGAGGGCTCCTATGGCTACACCTTC.